The TCR beta chain described here comes from a study of shared clonotypes between healthy human individuals. A word on this clone: Antigen specificity is unknown.

Trimming took off 6 bases at V and 6 bases at J, with 12 bases between the two ends. CDR1 SGHVS and CDR2 FNYEAQ come from the germline V gene. This CDR3 comprises 13 residues. General study results and limits: An effect of sequencing depth on clonotype sharing among donors was expected.

The naive CD8 population came from CD45RO-negative cells selected for CCR7, without terminally differentiated effector memory CD45RA+ cells. Only in-frame clones appear in the TCRdb table, and some are missing; sequencing was by immunoSEQ multiplex PCR. The sample includes fewer than 800,000 clones, roughly 94% seen only once; the top ten take roughly 24%. The clonotype was recovered from a young man in good health. Source material: naive CD8+ T cells sorted from blood. The rearrangement links TRBV7-6 to TRBJ2-1; unclear D gene. The CDR3 loop is CASSLSSGNEQFF. The CDR3, as DNA: TGTGCCAGCAGTCTAAGCAGTGGCAATGAGCAGTTCTTC.